This TCR beta chain was identified in a study of shared clonotypes between healthy human individuals. This CDR3 has 10 amino acids. The V end was cut by 4 bases, the J end by 14 bases, with 12 bases between. CDR1 is SGHTS, CDR2 YDEGEE, per germline. Turning to this clone: The antigen is unknown.

Clones were read by immunoSEQ multiplex PCR, and TCRdb kept only the in-frame ones, dropping some. The table has about 2.3 million clones, over 85% seen once; the top ten hold 0.3% to 0.4%. General study findings and limits: Depth was large, yet rarefaction showed that sorted-subset sequencing was incomplete.

Each sample came from a Caucasian adult donor living in Nashville, Tennessee. V gene TRBV5-8 combines with J gene TRBJ2-5; no reliable D call. Sequencing used naive CD4+ T cells from PBMCs. Documented subset: CD45RA+ positively selected. This sequence was found in a man aged 18 to 29 in good health. Some clones in this sample may be carry-over from other donors' samples. The CDR3 region has the DNA TGTGCCAGCAGCAGCCTTACCCCCTACTTC. Its protein is CASSSLTPYF.